The next 8 T cell receptor beta chains were all read from a single sample in a study of CD8+ T cells in alopecia areata. cDNA prepared by RNA extraction and subsequent reverse transcription served as the template for sequencing. The repertoire was sequenced with immunoSEQ multiplex PCR; TCRdb's copy has only in-frame clones and lacks some. There are 150,000 or so clones in the sample; around 50% occur only once, and approximately 6.6% lies in the top ten. Sequencing input: CD4+ T cells sorted from blood. The origin of the receptors is a human donor with alopecia areata.

This clone was detected only a few times. The chain recombines TRBV19 with TRBJ1-4; no firm D call. V was clipped by 9 bases and J by 0 bases, with 11 bases between them. This CDR3 is built from 14 residues. In germline, CDR1 is LNHDA, CDR2 SQIVND (reference sequence). The CDR3 spells CASTTPSTNEKLFF. DNA for the CDR3: TGTGCCAGCACCACACCTTCAACTAATGAAAAACTGTTTTTT.

This clone was counted between two and nine times. The V and J genes are TRBV29-1 and TRBJ1-2; TRBD1 is a possible D gene (5 bases). Trimming removed 7 bases from V and 4 bases from J, with 13 bases in between. The CDR3 is 12 amino acids. Germline CDR1 reads SQVTM; CDR2 reads ANQGSEA. CDR3 loop: CSGGTEVYGYTF. As DNA, the CDR3 is TGCAGCGGCGGGACGGAGGTCTATGGCTACACCTTC.

This rearrangement joins TRBV7-2 to TRBJ2-7, with 9 bases that match TRBD1. Unmatched junction bases numbered 4, after V lost 5 bases and J lost 2 bases. Germline values: CDR1 SGHTA, CDR2 FQGNSA. This CDR3 spans 14 amino acids. In DNA, the CDR3 is TGTGCCAGCAGCAAAGACAGGGGGACCTACGAGCAGTACTTC. It encodes CASSKDRGTYEQYF.

The gene calls are TRBV5-1 and TRBJ2-7; 7 nucleotides agree with TRBD1. The trim removed 7 bases at V and 0 bases at J, leaving 4 bases unmatched. Germline V lookup: CDR1 SGHRS, CDR2 YFSETQ. This CDR3 comprises 13 residues. The CDR3 DNA is TGCGCCAGCCACCGGGACAGCTCCTACGAGCAGTACTTC. Its translation is CASHRDSSYEQYF.

The V call is TRBV13, the J call TRBJ2-1; TRBD2 is a possible D gene (5 bases). V was pared by 5 bases and J by 0 bases, with 11 bases between. Germline CDR1 is PRHDT and CDR2 is FYEKMQ (reference sequence). The CDR3 is 15 amino acids. For the CDR3, the DNA is TGTGCCAGCAGCCTGAGGGTCTTCTCCTACAATGAGCAGTTCTTC. Amino acid sequence: CASSLRVFSYNEQFF.

The J gene is TRBJ1-5, the V gene TRBV2; a possible D gene is TRBD1 (5 bases). Germline V gene data show CDR1 as SNHLY and CDR2 as FYNNEI. With 2 bases removed from V and 7 bases from J, the gap between germline ends came to 15 bases. The CDR3 has 15 residues. CDR3 protein: CASSERGRGEQPQHF. The CDR3, as DNA: TGTGCCAGCAGTGAAAGGGGTCGAGGGGAGCAGCCCCAGCATTTT.

This clone was picked up a small number of times. The gene calls are TRBV9 and TRBJ1-3; D gene uncertain. Per germline, CDR1 SGDLS and CDR2 YYNGEE. The CDR3 extends over 14 amino acids. Trimming cost V 0 bases and J 5 bases, with 9 bases left between them. CDR3 protein: CASSVGSGRNTIYF. CDR3 nucleotide sequence: TGTGCCAGCAGCGTAGGGAGCGGAAGAAACACCATATATTTT.

This rearrangement joins TRBV28 to TRBJ2-7; D is undetermined. The germline V and J ends were trimmed by 2 bases and 7 bases, with 6 bases remaining between them. The germline CDR1 and CDR2 sequences are MDHEN and SYDVKM. The CDR3 is 11 residues long. This CDR3 reads CASSLTREQYF. CDR3 nucleotide sequence: TGTGCCAGCAGTTTAACCCGGGAGCAGTACTTC.